The 16 T cell receptor beta chains listed next were all sequenced from one sample in a study of identical twins. One entry per CDR3 protein, called by TCRdb with MiXCR from the 5' RACE reads. This table holds 100,000 or so distinct CDR3 sequences, 5.9% found once. Sequenced material: memory T cells sorted from blood. The receptor source for this set is a woman aged 50 to 65 in good health.

This clonotype occurred many times. The rearrangement joins TRBV20-1 to TRBJ2-3; unclear D gene. The V end lost 5 bases, the J end lost 5 bases, and 8 bases lay between the germline ends. The V gene's germline CDR1 is DFQATT and CDR2 SNEGSKA (reference sequence). The CDR3 sequence is 11 residues long. DNA for the CDR3: TGCAGTGCTCCTACTAAAGATACGCAGTATTTT. This translates into CSAPTKDTQYF.

This clonotype appeared many times. The chain joins TRBV20-1 to TRBJ1-2; weak D call: TRBD1 (6 bases). CDR1 is DFQATT and CDR2 is SNEGSKA in the germline V gene (reference sequence). The V end was cut by 6 bases, the J end by 4 bases, with 18 bases between. The CDR3 runs to 14 residues. CDR3 amino acids: CSAIERDISYGYTF. CDR3 DNA sequence: TGCAGTGCCATAGAGAGGGACATCTCCTATGGCTACACCTTC.

In this sample, this clonotype turned up many times. V gene TRBV7-9 combines with J gene TRBJ2-7; TRBD2 aligns across 8 bases. The CDR3 runs to 16 residues. Per the germline V gene, CDR1 is SEHNR and CDR2 is FQNEAQ (reference sequence). V lost 1 base and J lost 5; bases outside the gene matches: 10. Here the CDR3 reads CASSLDEPSGRDEQYF. The CDR3 nucleotides read TGTGCCAGCAGCTTAGATGAGCCGAGCGGGAGAGACGAGCAGTACTTC.

This clonotype was counted ten times or more. The chain employs TRBV19 and TRBJ2-4, with TRBD1 as a possible D gene (7 bases). The CDR3 has 15 residues. V was shortened by 5 bases and J by 2 bases, with 13 bases between the two germline ends. The germline V gene has CDR1 LNHDA and CDR2 SQIVND (reference sequence). The CDR3 DNA is TGTGCCAGTAGTCGACAGGGAGGATCCAAAAACATTCAGTACTTC. Encoded protein: CASSRQGGSKNIQYF.

This clonotype came up many times. The V call is TRBV9, the J call TRBJ1-2; D possibly corresponds to TRBD1 (6 bases). The CDR3 length is 15 residues. CDR1 SGDLS and CDR2 YYNGEE come from the germline V gene. Between the trimmed V and J ends, which lost 0 bases and 4 bases, there was a span of 13 bases. The DNA of the CDR3 is TGTGCCAGCAGCGTAGGGCAGGGGAGCTCCTATGGCTACACCTTC. Residues: CASSVGQGSSYGYTF.

This clonotype was seen many times. This chain links TRBV11-3 with TRBJ2-3; possible D gene TRBD1, 6 bases. The length of the CDR3 is 14 residues. Germline loops: CDR1 SGHNT, CDR2 YENEEA. Trimming cost V 8 bases and J 0 bases, with 12 bases left between them. The CDR3 protein is CASGRGFSTDTQYF. For the CDR3, the DNA is TGTGCCAGCGGAAGGGGGTTTAGCACAGATACGCAGTATTTT.

This clonotype was recorded many times. CDR3 nucleotides: TGTGCCAGCAGCCCCTCAAGGGGGAGGGCGTTCTCTGGAAACACCATATATTTT. As protein: CASSPSRGRAFSGNTIYF. V is TRBV7-2 and J is TRBJ1-3, with a possible D match to TRBD1 (6 bases). The CDR3 has 18 amino acids. Trimming took off 5 bases at V and 0 bases at J, with 20 bases between the two ends. Germline V gene lookup returns CDR1 SGHTA and CDR2 FQGNSA.

This clonotype appeared many times. V gene TRBV10-2 combines with J gene TRBJ1-5, with 10 nucleotides matching TRBD1. The CDR3 is made up of 15 amino acids. In germline, CDR1 is WSHSY, CDR2 SAAADI. Trimming took 2 bases from V and 6 from J; bases not matched to a gene: 4. The CDR3: CASSEIGTGAQPQHF. Written as DNA, the CDR3 is TGCGCCAGCAGTGAGATAGGGACAGGGGCTCAGCCCCAGCATTTT.

This clonotype was observed a few times. The gene calls are TRBV5-1 and TRBJ2-2; 12 bases agree with TRBD2. The V and J ends lost 0 bases and 6 bases, in that order; junction bases with no gene match: 3. This CDR3 region has 16 residues. Germline CDR1 and CDR2: SGHRS and YFSETQ. The CDR3 nucleotides are TGCGCCAGCAGCTTGGCGCTAGCGGGAGGGCCCGGGGAGCTGTTTTTT. This sequence encodes CASSLALAGGPGELFF.

This clonotype has at least ten counts. The chain combines TRBV11-3 with TRBJ1-1; the D is unclear. V lost 4 bases and J lost 1, with 13 bases in between. The CDR3 extends over 15 amino acids. The germline V gene encodes CDR1 SGHNT and CDR2 YENEEA. The CDR3 bases are TGTGCCAGCAGCTCCCGTGGAAGTACGAACACTGAAGCTTTCTTT. The encoded protein is CASSSRGSTNTEAFF.

This clonotype occurred many times. The gene calls are TRBV12-3 or TRBV12-4 and TRBJ1-1, with D uncertain. The CDR3 runs 13 residues. Trimming took off 6 bases at V and 5 bases at J, with 13 bases between the two ends. The CDR3 protein is CASRGSRRTEAFF. The CDR3, as DNA: TGTGCCAGCAGGGGGTCCCGAAGGACTGAAGCTTTCTTT.

The chain carries TRBV20-1 and TRBJ2-7; 9 positions match TRBD2. The CDR3 loop spans 13 amino acids. Germline-derived CDR1 and CDR2 are DFQATT and SNEGSKA (reference sequence). V lost 3 bases to trimming and J lost 5 bases; unmatched junction nucleotides: 5. The chain's CDR3 is CSAREWTSDEQYF. The CDR3 DNA sequence: TGCAGTGCTAGGGAGTGGACTAGCGACGAGCAGTACTTC.

In its sample, this clonotype was seen many times. The chain joins TRBV6-5 to TRBJ2-1; 10 bases align to TRBD2. The V gene end was trimmed by 6 bases and the J gene end by 8 bases; junction bases not matched to a gene: 4. The CDR3 consists of 13 residues. Germline CDR1 MNHEY, CDR2 SVGAGI. Here the CDR3 reads CASRAGGRDEQFF. CDR3 in DNA: TGTGCCAGCAGAGCGGGAGGGCGCGATGAGCAGTTCTTC.

This clonotype was seen ten or more times. The chain joins TRBV6-6 to TRBJ1-5; D is perhaps TRBD1 (6 bases). Deletions cut 11 bases from V and 1 base from J, with 9 bases between. The CDR3 totals 12 residues. Germline assignment: CDR1 MNHNY and CDR2 SVGAGI (reference sequence). This CDR3 reads CAAQGSNQPQHF. CDR3 DNA sequence: TGTGCCGCGCAGGGGAGCAATCAGCCCCAGCATTTT.

This clonotype was detected ten times or more. The CDR3 coding sequence is TGCGCCAGCAGTCCCTCCATAGGGGGAGTGGGCACCGGGGAGCTGTTTTTT. It is translated as CASSPSIGGVGTGELFF. The chain couples TRBV5-1 to TRBJ2-2; D is possibly TRBD1 (6 bases). Trimming cost V 5 bases and J 4 bases, with 21 bases left between them. Germline V CDR1 and CDR2: SGHRS, YFSETQ. This CDR3 region has 17 residues.

This clonotype was seen repeatedly, ten times or more. J is TRBJ2-3 and V is TRBV24-1, with 9 bases matching TRBD1. Germline V lookup: CDR1 KGHDR, CDR2 SFDVKD. The CDR3 is made up of 15 amino acids. Trimming took 3 bases from V and 2 from J; bases not matched to a gene: 2. CDR3 loop: CATSDGTGNTDTQYF. The CDR3 DNA is TGTGCCACCAGTGATGGGACAGGGAACACAGATACGCAGTATTTT.